This T cell receptor beta chain was sequenced during a study of blood T cell repertoires in COVID-19 (dated by TCRdb to about 2020). Broadly, across the study: Collaborator samples came from the United States, Italy and Spain and covered acute and convalescent phases of COVID-19. Where available, HLA class I and class II types were obtained from metadata supplied by the sample provider rather than from assay-based typing. The repertoires were released in a freely available public database intended as a resource for research on the immune response to SARS-CoV-2. The material from the prospective study consisted of cDNA or gDNA derived from T cells, B-cell-depleted T cells, or PBMCs. The dataset comprised deeply sampled blood TCRbeta repertoires from subjects exposed to, actively infected with, or recovered from COVID-19. The sample metadata nearly always contained a de-identified subject ID, COVID-19 status, age in years and sex. Samples were obtained from the ongoing ImmuneRACE study (first 160 participants) and from about 1,300 subjects provided by 6 global collaborators.

TCRbeta CDR3 regions were amplified from genomic DNA by means of the immunoSEQ Assay, a bias-controlled multiplex PCR. In the source study's methods: The number of nucleated cells in each sample was estimated by amplification of reference gene primers within the assay. To quantify the absolute abundance of each unique TCRbeta CDR3 rearrangement, sequence reads were collapsed and filtered. For each sample, productive Simpson clonality was calculated as the square root of Simpson's diversity index across productive rearrangements. This is the immuneACCESS table as TCRdb keeps it, with only in-frame sequences that have V and J called. A part of the clones is gone; compared with another copy, unresolved V genes explain less than half, and the rest is unexplained. The V and J calls and clone size were taken over from that table, and D and trimming were inferred from the DNA. A total of 150,000 or so clones appear in this sample, approximately 90% of them only once. The ten largest account for approximately 4.3% of the sample.

As regards this clone: Its antigen is unknown. Per-base quality was not reported, and no clone a single base away is much larger than it.

Results and caveats for the whole study, not just this receptor: How much clinical and demographic metadata was included differed by source and by participant, and the metadata was provided uncurated.

In Seattle, one collaborating source enrolled patients while the infection was active and tracked those patients longitudinally over the course of disease. Each collaborating institution followed its own protocols to collect whole blood in K2EDTA tubes. For TCRbeta analysis, collaborators shipped samples as frozen whole blood, isolated PBMCs, or DNA extracted from either of those sample types. This clonotype was obtained from a man in his fifties or sixties with COVID-19, enrolled during active disease. The specimen was peripheral blood.

CDR3 region: CASSPIDRGLNQPQHF. The DNA reads TGCGCCAGCAGTCCTATAGACAGGGGCCTGAATCAGCCCCAGCATTTT. This chain is built from TRBV10-2 and TRBJ1-5, with 8 bases aligning to TRBD1. Clipping removes 5 bases from V and 4 bases from J, with 10 as the unmatched junction base count. Reading from cysteine to phenylalanine, the CDR3 counts 16 amino acids. Only the CDR3 part of the read is kept: 48 bases, read in frame from the first base. CDR1 WSHSY and CDR2 SAAADI are derived from the germline V gene.